These 20 T cell receptor beta chains were sequenced from one sample in a study of blood T cell repertoires in COVID-19. Only in-frame clones appear in the TCRdb table, and some are missing; sequencing was by immunoSEQ multiplex PCR. The repertoire holds 210,000 or so clones, with approximately 78% as singletons. Material for sequencing was peripheral blood. Receptor source: a woman in her thirties or forties with acute or convalescent COVID-19.

The rearrangement uses TRBV5-1 and TRBJ2-1; 8 bases line up with TRBD1. V shed 1 base and J 4 bases; nucleotides not matched to a gene: 4. CDR3 size: 15 residues. CDR1 and CDR2 (germline): SGHRS, YFSETQ. For the CDR3, the DNA is TGCGCCAGCAGCTTGACTAGGACAGGGTACAATGAGCAGTTCTTC. Translating gives CASSLTRTGYNEQFF.

This CDR3 is CASSGRGGGYTF. The CDR3 nucleotides are TGTGCCAGCAGTGGAAGGGGGGGTGGCTACACCTTC. The chain is built from TRBV25-1 and TRBJ1-2, with D maybe TRBD1 (6 bases). Germline CDR1 MGHDK, CDR2 SYGVNS. The CDR3 consists of 12 residues. Trimming cost V 4 bases and J 7 bases, with 10 bases left between them.

The J gene is TRBJ2-1, the V gene TRBV7-9; D remains ambiguous. CDR3 length equals 15 residues. Germline V gene data show CDR1 as SEHNR and CDR2 as FQNEAQ (reference sequence). V was shortened by 5 bases and J by 0 bases, with 11 bases between the two germline ends. The DNA for the CDR3 is TGTGCCAGCAGCACCTTACCGAGCTCCTACAATGAGCAGTTCTTC. Translation: CASSTLPSSYNEQFF.

V and J are TRBV19 and TRBJ2-6; TRBD1 matches at 8 bases. The CDR3 contains 18 residues. The V segment lost 1 base and the J segment 0 bases; nucleotides outside the gene matches: 5. In germline, CDR1 is LNHDA, CDR2 SQIVND (reference sequence). This chain's CDR3 is CASSIGQGAGSGANVLTF. CDR3 DNA sequence: TGTGCCAGTAGTATAGGGCAGGGGGCTGGCTCTGGGGCCAACGTCCTGACTTTC.

This chain joins TRBV3-1 (or the pseudogene TRBV3-2) and TRBJ1-1; 9 nucleotides agree with TRBD1. After removal of 1 base from V and 11 bases from J, the junction contained 11 bases not matched to a gene. The CDR3 runs to 15 residues. CDR1 and CDR2 (germline): LGHDT, YNNKEL (reference sequence). Here the CDR3 reads CASSQGRGTGKGAFF. CDR3 nucleotide sequence: TGTGCCAGCAGCCAAGGTCGGGGGACAGGGAAGGGGGCTTTCTTT.

This sequence joins TRBV30 and TRBJ2-4; D is perhaps TRBD2 (6 bases). V lost 0 bases, J lost 0 bases, and 9 bases lay in between. The CDR3 has 15 amino acids. Germline loops: CDR1 GTSNPN, CDR2 SVGIG (reference sequence). CDR3 sequence: CAWSVGGLAKNIQYF. Here the CDR3 DNA reads TGTGCCTGGAGTGTGGGGGGACTAGCCAAAAACATTCAGTACTTC.

The gene calls are TRBV10-3 and TRBJ2-3; 10 bases match TRBD2. This CDR3 has 16 residues. V gave up 8 bases and J gave up 0 bases; unmatched junction bases: 8. CDR1 ENHRY and CDR2 SYGVKD come from the germline V gene. For the CDR3, the DNA is TGTGCCATCGCAGTGACTAGCGGGCCTAGCACAGATACGCAGTATTTT. Its protein product is CAIAVTSGPSTDTQYF.

V and J are TRBV4-1 and TRBJ1-1; 9 bases agree with TRBD1. Trimming cost V 2 bases and J 5 bases; bases outside gene matches: 9. From germline, CDR1 is MGHRA and CDR2 YSYEKL. There are 16 residues in the CDR3. The CDR3 bases are TGCGCCAGCAGCCAACCAGACCGGGACAGGGCGACTGAAGCTTTCTTT. Protein sequence: CASSQPDRDRATEAFF.

There are a few counts of this clone. The chain employs TRBV9 and TRBJ1-2; possibly TRBD1 for D (5 bases). V was clipped by 7 bases and J by 5 bases, with 12 bases between them. The CDR3 contains 12 residues. Germline V CDR1 and CDR2: SGDLS, YYNGEE. The CDR3 loop reads CASGRQIYGYTF. CDR3 sequence (DNA): TGTGCCAGCGGCCGACAGATTTATGGCTACACCTTC.

The V call is TRBV19, the J call TRBJ2-7; 13 bases fit TRBD2. The CDR3 length is 15 residues. The V and J ends lost 6 bases and 5 bases, in that order; junction bases with no gene match: 7. Germline assignment: CDR1 LNHDA and CDR2 SQIVND (reference sequence). DNA of the CDR3: TGTGCCAGTAGGCTGGCGGGACTAGCGGGAAACGAGCAGTACTTC. It is translated as CASRLAGLAGNEQYF. The complete variable domain, with remaining parts taken from reference TRBV19 and TRBJ2-7, reads DGGITQSPKYLFRKEGQNVTLSCEQNLNHDAMYWYRQDPGQGLRLIYYSQIVNDFQKGDIAEGYSVSREKKESFPLTVTSAQKNPTAFYLCASRLAGLAGNEQYFGPGTRLTVT.

The chain has TRBV7-8 and TRBJ2-3; a possible D gene is TRBD2 (5 bases). Trimming stripped 3 bases from V and 0 bases from J, with 10 bases between. This CDR3 contains 15 residues. Germline CDR1 and CDR2: SGHVS and FQNEAQ. CDR3 sequence reads: CASSFEGSSTDTQYF. The CDR3 DNA sequence: TGTGCCAGCAGCTTTGAGGGAAGTAGCACAGATACGCAGTATTTT.

The chain is built from TRBV29-1 and TRBJ2-7; 8 nucleotides align to TRBD1. Germline CDR1 reads SQVTM; CDR2 reads ANQGSEA. The CDR3 runs 14 residues. Losses at the gene ends were 0 bases for V and 3 bases for J; bases not matched to a gene: 4. The CDR3 here is CSVEERQGNYEQYF. The DNA of the CDR3 is TGCAGCGTTGAAGAAAGACAGGGGAACTACGAGCAGTACTTC.

The V call is TRBV6-5, the J call TRBJ2-7; the D gene is possibly TRBD1 (6 bases). The germline V gene encodes CDR1 MNHEY and CDR2 SVGAGI. Trimming took off 2 bases at V and 4 bases at J, with 15 bases between the two ends. This CDR3 has 15 residues. For the CDR3, the DNA is TGTGCCAGCAGTTACGGCCAGGGGCGAGGTTACGAGCAGTACTTC. It translates to CASSYGQGRGYEQYF.

The chain recombines TRBV6-4 with TRBJ1-5; 7 positions agree with TRBD1. J was trimmed by 4 bases and V by 7 bases; bases with no gene match: 7. Germline assignment: CDR1 MRHNA and CDR2 SNTAGT. The CDR3 totals 14 residues. CDR3 bases: TGTGCCAGCATGACAGGGTCAGAGAATCAGCCCCAGCATTTT. Its translation is CASMTGSENQPQHF.

For this clone: At one boundary the junction diverges from the germline segment, which might be a read error. J is TRBJ1-3 and V is TRBV7-9; the D gene is possibly TRBD1 (6 bases). Germline values: CDR1 SEHNR, CDR2 FQNEAQ (reference sequence). The CDR3 covers 15 residues. As DNA, the CDR3 is TGTGCCAGCAGCTCCCCCGGACAGTCTGGGAACACCATATATTTT. Protein product: CASSSPGQSGNTIYF.

V and J are TRBV24-1 and TRBJ1-1; D ambiguous. The V gene lost 5 bases and the J gene lost 10 bases, with 19 bases spanning the gap. This CDR3 spans 14 amino acids. CDR1 KGHDR and CDR2 SFDVKD come from the germline V gene. This CDR3 is CATSGGGMVEGAFF. CDR3 in DNA: TGTGCCACCAGTGGTGGCGGGATGGTAGAAGGAGCTTTCTTT.

This clone was detected a few times. V gene TRBV12-3 or TRBV12-4 combines with J gene TRBJ1-4, with D tentatively TRBD1 (6 bases). The CDR3 length is 13 residues. V lost 7 bases and J 8 bases, leaving 14 bases between the germline ends. The CDR3: CASTTQGSEKLFF. The CDR3 bases are TGTGCCAGCACTACACAGGGTTCCGAAAAACTGTTTTTT.

CDR3: CASSLWMPGGGKTQYF. Here the CDR3 DNA reads TGTGCCAGCAGCTTATGGATGCCGGGAGGCGGGAAGACCCAGTACTTC. The chain recombines TRBV7-8 with TRBJ2-5; 7 positions match TRBD2. The length of the CDR3 is 16 residues. V lost 2 bases and J lost 6; bases outside the gene matches: 12. Germline values: CDR1 SGHVS, CDR2 FQNEAQ.

The chain carries TRBV6-4 and TRBJ1-5; TRBD1 aligns across 7 bases. J gave up 0 bases and V 8 bases, and 4 bases lay outside the gene matches. Germline V gives CDR1 MRHNA, CDR2 SNTAGT. The CDR3 is made up of 14 amino acids. CDR3 bases: TGTGCCAGCGACGGGACAGATAGCAATCAGCCCCAGCATTTT. This translates into CASDGTDSNQPQHF.

CDR3 DNA: TGCGCCAGCAGCTTAATTTCCGGGTTCCAAGAGACCCAGTACTTC. Its translation is CASSLISGFQETQYF. The V call is TRBV5-1, the J call TRBJ2-5; D not resolved. The germline V gene encodes CDR1 SGHRS and CDR2 YFSETQ. This CDR3 has 15 amino acids. The ends were cut back, 2 bases at V and 1 base at J, with 12 bases in the middle.